The subject of this entry is one T cell receptor beta chain. Antigen specificity is unknown. This entry is derived from a study of cytomegalovirus exposure and HLA in healthy donors. Overall study results and limits: Specific recognition of CMV antigens was confirmed in vitro for a few chains (all CMV-associated). In a later analysis, most CMV-associated TCR beta chains appeared HLA-restricted. Productive status was seen about 90% or about 30% of the time for most TCR beta V segments in an earlier analysis.

Primers for the PCR totalled 60 Vbeta and 13 Jbeta. Some clones are missing from TCRdb's copy, which holds only in-frame ones; the method was immunoSEQ multiplex PCR. The sample has about 190,000 clones, roughly 81% seen once. Germline CDR1 is MNHEY and CDR2 is SVGAGI. V was shortened by 8 bases and J by 3 bases, with 13 bases between the two germline ends. There are 13 residues in the CDR3. The clonotype was recovered from a woman in her thirties in good health and CMV-seropositive. The chain employs TRBV6-5 and TRBJ1-1; D remains ambiguous. Source material: PBMCs. The CDR3 DNA sequence: TGTGCCAGCGCACGTACGGACTACACTGAAGCTTTCTTT. It translates to CASARTDYTEAFF.